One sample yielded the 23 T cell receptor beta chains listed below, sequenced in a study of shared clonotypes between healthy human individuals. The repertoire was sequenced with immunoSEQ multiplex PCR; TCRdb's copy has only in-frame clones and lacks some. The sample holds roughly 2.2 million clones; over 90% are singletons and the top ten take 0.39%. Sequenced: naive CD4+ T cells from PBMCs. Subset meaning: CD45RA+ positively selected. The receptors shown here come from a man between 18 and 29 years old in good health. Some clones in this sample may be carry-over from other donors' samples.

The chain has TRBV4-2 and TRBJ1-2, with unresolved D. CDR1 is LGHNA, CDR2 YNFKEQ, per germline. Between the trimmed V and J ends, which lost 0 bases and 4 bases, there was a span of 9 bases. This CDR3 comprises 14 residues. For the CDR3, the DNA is TGTGCCAGCAGCCAAGAGGGAGACGTCTATGGCTACACCTTC. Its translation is CASSQEGDVYGYTF.

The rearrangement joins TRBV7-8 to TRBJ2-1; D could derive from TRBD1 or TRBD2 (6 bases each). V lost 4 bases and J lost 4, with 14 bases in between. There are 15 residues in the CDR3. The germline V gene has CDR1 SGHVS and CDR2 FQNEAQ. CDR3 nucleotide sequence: TGTGCCAGCAGCTCTCCGGGGGCCAGTTACAATGAGCAGTTCTTC. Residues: CASSSPGASYNEQFF. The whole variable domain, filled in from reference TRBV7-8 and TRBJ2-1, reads GAGVSQSPRYKVAKRGQDVALRCDPISGHVSLFWYQQALGQGPEFLTYFQNEAQLDKSGLPSDRFFAERPEGSVSTLKIQRTQQEDSAVYLCASSSPGASYNEQFFGPGTRLTVL.

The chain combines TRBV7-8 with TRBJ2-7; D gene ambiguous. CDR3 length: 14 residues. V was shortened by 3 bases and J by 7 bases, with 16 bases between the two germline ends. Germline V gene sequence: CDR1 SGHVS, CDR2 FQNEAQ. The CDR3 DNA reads TGTGCCAGCAGCTTGGTCTCGGTCTCCCCAGAGCAGTACTTC. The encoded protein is CASSLVSVSPEQYF.

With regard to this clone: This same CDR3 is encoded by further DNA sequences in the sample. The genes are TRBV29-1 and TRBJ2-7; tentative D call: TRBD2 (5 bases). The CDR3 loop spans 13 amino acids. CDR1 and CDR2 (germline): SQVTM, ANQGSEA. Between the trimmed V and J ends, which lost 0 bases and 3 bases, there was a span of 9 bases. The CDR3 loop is CSVEDRTDYEQYF. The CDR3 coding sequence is TGCAGCGTTGAAGACAGGACTGACTACGAGCAGTACTTC.

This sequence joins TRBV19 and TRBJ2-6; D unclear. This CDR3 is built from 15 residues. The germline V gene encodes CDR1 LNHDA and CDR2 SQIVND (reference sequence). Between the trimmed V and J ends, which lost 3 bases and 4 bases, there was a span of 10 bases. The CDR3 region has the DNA TGTGCCAGTAGTATGGGCAGGTTCGGGGCCAACGTCCTGACTTTC. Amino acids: CASSMGRFGANVLTF.

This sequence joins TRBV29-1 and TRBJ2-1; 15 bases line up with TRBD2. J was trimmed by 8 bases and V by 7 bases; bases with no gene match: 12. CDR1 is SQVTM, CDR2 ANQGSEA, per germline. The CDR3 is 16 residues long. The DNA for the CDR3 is TGCAGCGCCCTGGGACTAGCGGGAGGTAATCGCGATGAGCAGTTCTTC. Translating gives CSALGLAGGNRDEQFF.

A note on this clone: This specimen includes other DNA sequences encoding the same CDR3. CDR3 loop: CASSRGTSGTDTQYF. DNA of the CDR3: TGTGCCAGCAGTCGTGGGACTAGCGGCACAGATACGCAGTATTTT. This chain uses TRBV7-9 with TRBJ2-3; 10 bases agree with TRBD2. V was pared by 6 bases and J by 1 base, with 4 bases of the junction left unmatched. Germline loops: CDR1 SEHNR, CDR2 FQNEAQ (reference sequence). The CDR3 runs to 15 residues.

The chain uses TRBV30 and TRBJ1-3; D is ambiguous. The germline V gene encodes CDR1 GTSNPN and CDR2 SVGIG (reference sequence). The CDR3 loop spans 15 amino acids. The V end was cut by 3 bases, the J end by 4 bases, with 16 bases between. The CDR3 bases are TGTGCCTGGAGGGTGCCGTCGAGGGCGGGAAACACCATATATTTT. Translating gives CAWRVPSRAGNTIYF.

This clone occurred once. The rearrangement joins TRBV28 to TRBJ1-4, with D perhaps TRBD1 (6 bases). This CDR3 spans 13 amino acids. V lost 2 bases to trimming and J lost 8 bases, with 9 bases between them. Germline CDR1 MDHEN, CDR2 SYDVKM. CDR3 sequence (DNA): TGTGCCAGCAGTTTAAGGGGGGCGGAAAAACTGTTTTTT. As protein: CASSLRGAEKLFF. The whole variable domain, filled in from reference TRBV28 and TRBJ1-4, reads DVKVTQSSRYLVKRTGEKVFLECVQDMDHENMFWYRQDPGLGLRLIYFSYDVKMKEKGDIPEGYSVSREKKERFSLILESASTNQTSMYLCASSLRGAEKLFFGSGTQLSVL.

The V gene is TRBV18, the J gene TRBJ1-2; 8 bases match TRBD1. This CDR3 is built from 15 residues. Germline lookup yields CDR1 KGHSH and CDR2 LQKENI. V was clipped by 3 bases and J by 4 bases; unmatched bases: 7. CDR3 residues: CASSPEDRVVYGYTF. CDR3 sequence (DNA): TGTGCCAGCTCACCCGAGGACAGGGTAGTCTATGGCTACACCTTC.

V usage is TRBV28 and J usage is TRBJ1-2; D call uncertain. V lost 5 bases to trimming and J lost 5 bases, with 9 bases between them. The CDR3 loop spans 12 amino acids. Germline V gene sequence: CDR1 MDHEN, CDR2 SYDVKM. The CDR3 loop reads CASSPRFYGYTF. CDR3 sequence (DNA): TGTGCCAGCAGTCCCCGATTTTATGGCTACACCTTC.

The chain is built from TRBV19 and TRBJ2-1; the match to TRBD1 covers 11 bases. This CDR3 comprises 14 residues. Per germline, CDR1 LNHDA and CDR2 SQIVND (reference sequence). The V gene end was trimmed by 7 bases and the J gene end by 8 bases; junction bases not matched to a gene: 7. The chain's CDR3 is CASTGTGGKDEQFF. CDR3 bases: TGTGCCAGTACCGGGACAGGGGGTAAGGATGAGCAGTTCTTC.

The CDR3 loop is CASSWGLGVVDEQFF. In DNA, the CDR3 is TGTGCCAGCAGCTGGGGACTGGGGGTAGTCGATGAGCAGTTCTTC. The chain carries TRBV7-9 and TRBJ2-1; TRBD2 is a possible D gene (6 bases). The CDR3 extends over 15 amino acids. V lost 4 bases and J lost 8, with 18 bases in between. Germline V lookup: CDR1 SEHNR, CDR2 FQNEAQ (reference sequence).

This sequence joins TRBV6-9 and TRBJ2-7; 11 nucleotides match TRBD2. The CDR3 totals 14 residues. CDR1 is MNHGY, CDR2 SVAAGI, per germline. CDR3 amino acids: CSRSGRDPSYEQYF. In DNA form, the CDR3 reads TGTTCCCGTAGCGGGAGGGATCCATCCTACGAGCAGTACTTC.

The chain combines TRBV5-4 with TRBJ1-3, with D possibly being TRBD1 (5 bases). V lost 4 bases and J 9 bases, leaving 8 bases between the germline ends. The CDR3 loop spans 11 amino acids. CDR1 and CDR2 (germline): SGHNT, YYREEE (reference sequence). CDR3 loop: CASSLGGTIYF. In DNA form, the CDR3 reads TGTGCCAGCAGCCTCGGGGGCACCATATATTTT.

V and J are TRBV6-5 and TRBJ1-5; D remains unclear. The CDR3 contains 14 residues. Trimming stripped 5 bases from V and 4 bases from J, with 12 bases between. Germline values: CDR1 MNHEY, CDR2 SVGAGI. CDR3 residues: CASSPTLGNQPQHF. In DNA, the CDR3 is TGTGCCAGCAGTCCGACACTGGGAAATCAGCCCCAGCATTTT.

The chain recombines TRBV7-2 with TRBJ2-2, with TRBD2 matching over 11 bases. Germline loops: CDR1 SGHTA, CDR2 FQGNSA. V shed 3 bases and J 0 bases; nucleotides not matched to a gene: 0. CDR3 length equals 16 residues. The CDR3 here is CASSLTSGTNTGELFF. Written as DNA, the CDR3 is TGTGCCAGCAGCTTGACTAGCGGGACGAACACCGGGGAGCTGTTTTTT.

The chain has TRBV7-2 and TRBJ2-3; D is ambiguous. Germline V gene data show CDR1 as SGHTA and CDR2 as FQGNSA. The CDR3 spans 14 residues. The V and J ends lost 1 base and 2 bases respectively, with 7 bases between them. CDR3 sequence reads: CASSLGVNTDTQYF. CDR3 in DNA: TGTGCCAGCAGCTTAGGAGTAAACACAGATACGCAGTATTTT.

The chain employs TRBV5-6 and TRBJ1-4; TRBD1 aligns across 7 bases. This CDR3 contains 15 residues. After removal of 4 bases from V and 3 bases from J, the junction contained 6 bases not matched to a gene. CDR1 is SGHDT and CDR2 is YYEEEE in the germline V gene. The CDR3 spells CASSLRQGSNEKLFF. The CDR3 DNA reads TGTGCCAGCAGCCTGAGACAGGGTTCTAATGAAAAACTGTTTTTT.

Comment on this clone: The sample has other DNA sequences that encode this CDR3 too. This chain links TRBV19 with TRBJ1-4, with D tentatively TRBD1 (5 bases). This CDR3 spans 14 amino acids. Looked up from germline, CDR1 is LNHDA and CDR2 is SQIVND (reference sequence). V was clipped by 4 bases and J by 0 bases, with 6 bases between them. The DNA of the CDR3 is TGTGCCAGTAGTAGGGGGGCAACTAATGAAAAACTGTTTTTT. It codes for CASSRGATNEKLFF.

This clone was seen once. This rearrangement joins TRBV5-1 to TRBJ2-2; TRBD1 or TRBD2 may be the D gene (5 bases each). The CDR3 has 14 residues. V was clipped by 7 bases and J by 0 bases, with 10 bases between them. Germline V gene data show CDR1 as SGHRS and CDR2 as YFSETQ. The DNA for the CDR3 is TGCGCCAGCCTAGGGACGGCGAACACCGGGGAGCTGTTTTTT. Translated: CASLGTANTGELFF.

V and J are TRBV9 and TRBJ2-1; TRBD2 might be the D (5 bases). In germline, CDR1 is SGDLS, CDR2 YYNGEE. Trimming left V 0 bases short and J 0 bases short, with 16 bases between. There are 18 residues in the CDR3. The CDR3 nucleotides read TGTGCCAGCAGCGTAGGGGAAGGGAGCGGCCTCTCCTACAATGAGCAGTTCTTC. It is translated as CASSVGEGSGLSYNEQFF.

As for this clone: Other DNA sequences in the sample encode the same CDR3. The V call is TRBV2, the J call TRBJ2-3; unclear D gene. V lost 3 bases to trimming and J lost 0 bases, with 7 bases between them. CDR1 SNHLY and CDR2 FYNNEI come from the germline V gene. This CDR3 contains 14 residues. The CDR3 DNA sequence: TGTGCCAGCAGTGACCGAACTAGCACAGATACGCAGTATTTT. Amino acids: CASSDRTSTDTQYF.